This is a list of T cell receptor beta chains from one sample in a study of T cells in Graves' hyperthyroidism and ophthalmopathy. TCRdb re-called the multiplex PCR reads through MiXCR, storing one row per CDR3 protein. The data contain around 610,000 distinct CDR3 sequences, roughly 15% of them singletons. Material for sequencing was blood. These receptors were collected from a woman in her forties with Graves' ophthalmopathy. Each CDR3 is given with its conserved first and last residue. Fields, in order: clone size, D gene, J gene, V gene, CDR3 DNA, CDR3 protein. A D gene is named only where the DNA matches it firmly. Only part of the rows carry a size: once, few, many, or a class if the clone is expanded.

clone size: many; D gene: TRBD1; J gene: TRBJ2-5; V gene: TRBV29-1; CDR3 DNA: TGCAGCGTTGAAGATAAGCAGGGGGCGCATCCGGAAGAGACCCAGTACTTC; CDR3 protein: CSVEDKQGAHPEETQYF
clone size: few; D gene: TRBD2; J gene: TRBJ2-5; V gene: TRBV20-1; CDR3 DNA: TGCAGTGCTCGTCGGGGGGGCTACCAAGAGACCCAGTACTTC; CDR3 protein: CSARRGGYQETQYF
clone size: many; D gene: TRBD2; J gene: TRBJ2-7; V gene: TRBV5-1; CDR3 DNA: TGCGCCAGCAGCGTGCCTAGCGGGAGTTACGAGCAGTACTTC; CDR3 protein: CASSVPSGSYEQYF
clone size: many; D gene: NA; J gene: TRBJ2-5; V gene: TRBV6-1; CDR3 DNA: TGTACCAGCAGCCCCTGGGCTTGGGAGACCCAGTACTTC; CDR3 protein: CTSSPWAWETQYF
clone size: many; D gene: NA; J gene: TRBJ1-5; V gene: TRBV6-2/TRBV6-3; CDR3 DNA: TGTGCCAGCACCCCCGTCTCCGGGGTAAGTCAGCCCCAGCATTTT; CDR3 protein: CASTPVSGVSQPQHF
clone size: many; D gene: TRBD1; J gene: TRBJ2-5; V gene: TRBV28; CDR3 DNA: TGTGCCAGCAGTTCGACAGGGGATCGAGAGACCCAGTACTTC; CDR3 protein: CASSSTGDRETQYF
clone size: many; D gene: TRBD1; J gene: TRBJ1-2; V gene: TRBV28; CDR3 DNA: TGTGCCAGCAGGTGGGACAGGGGAAACTATGGCTACACCTTC; CDR3 protein: CASRWDRGNYGYTF
clone size: many; D gene: NA; J gene: TRBJ2-2; V gene: TRBV6-1; CDR3 DNA: TGTGCCAGCAGGCCTAGCACGAACACCGGGGAGCTGTTTTTT; CDR3 protein: CASRPSTNTGELFF
clone size: many; D gene: TRBD2; J gene: TRBJ2-2; V gene: TRBV6-5; CDR3 DNA: TGTGCCAGCAGTTACGAGACTAGCGGGGGGGACACCGGGGAGCTGTTTTTT; CDR3 protein: CASSYETSGGDTGELFF
clone size: many; D gene: NA; J gene: TRBJ2-5; V gene: TRBV9; CDR3 DNA: TGTGCCAGCAGCCTCGAGGCAGCCCGAGAGACCCAGTACTTC; CDR3 protein: CASSLEAARETQYF
clone size: many; D gene: NA; J gene: TRBJ2-5; V gene: TRBV28; CDR3 DNA: TGTGCCAGCAGTTTATGGGCATTCAAGGGAAAAGAGACCCAGTACTTC; CDR3 protein: CASSLWAFKGKETQYF
clone size: many; D gene: NA; J gene: TRBJ2-7; V gene: TRBV28; CDR3 DNA: TGTGCCAGCAGTTTACCCTCCGCGAATTACGAGCAGTACTTC; CDR3 protein: CASSLPSANYEQYF
clone size: few; D gene: NA; J gene: TRBJ2-5; V gene: TRBV5-1; CDR3 DNA: TGCGCCAGCAGCCTCAATCGACCGCCGGAGACCCAGTACTTC; CDR3 protein: CASSLNRPPETQYF
clone size: many; D gene: NA; J gene: TRBJ2-7; V gene: TRBV6-1; CDR3 DNA: TGTGCCAGCAGTGAACCTGTTGTCGGCATCTACGAGCAGTACTTC; CDR3 protein: CASSEPVVGIYEQYF
clone size: once; D gene: NA; J gene: TRBJ1-1; V gene: TRBV7-3; CDR3 DNA: TGTGCCAGCAGCTTAGCGAATGGGGGCTACCCTGAAGCTTTCTTT; CDR3 protein: CASSLANGGYPEAFF
clone size: NA; D gene: NA; J gene: TRBJ2-2; V gene: TRBV6-1; CDR3 DNA: TGTGCCAGCACCGGGACAACGAACACCGGGGAGTTGTTTTTT; CDR3 protein: CASTGTTNTGELFF
clone size: many; D gene: TRBD1; J gene: TRBJ1-1; V gene: TRBV19; CDR3 DNA: TGTGCCAGTAGCAAGGACAGGGCTTCTGAAGCTTTCTTT; CDR3 protein: CASSKDRASEAFF
clone size: many; D gene: TRBD2; J gene: TRBJ2-5; V gene: TRBV2; CDR3 DNA: TGTGCCAGCGGCAGGGGAGCGGGGGAAGAGACCCAGTACTTC; CDR3 protein: CASGRGAGEETQYF
clone size: NA; D gene: NA; J gene: TRBJ1-5; V gene: TRBV6-5; CDR3 DNA: TGTGCCAGCAGTCACAACAGGGATAGCAATCAGCCCCAGCATTTT; CDR3 protein: CASSHNRDSNQPQHF
clone size: NA; D gene: NA; J gene: TRBJ1-1; V gene: TRBV12-3/TRBV12-4; CDR3 DNA: TGTGCCAGCAGCCCCCCGCAGCTGAACACTGAAGCTTTCTTT; CDR3 protein: CASSPPQLNTEAFF
clone size: many; D gene: NA; J gene: TRBJ2-7; V gene: TRBV7-2; CDR3 DNA: TGTGCCAGCAGCTATAGGGGAGGACCCTCCTACGAGCAGTACTTC; CDR3 protein: CASSYRGGPSYEQYF
clone size: many; D gene: TRBD2; J gene: TRBJ2-7; V gene: TRBV5-1; CDR3 DNA: TGCGCCAGCAGGTTGGGACTAGCGTCCTCCTACGAGCAGTACTTC; CDR3 protein: CASRLGLASSYEQYF
clone size: many; D gene: TRBD1; J gene: TRBJ1-2; V gene: TRBV6-1; CDR3 DNA: TGTGCCAGCAGCCTTTGGACAGGGGATGGCTACACCTTC; CDR3 protein: CASSLWTGDGYTF
clone size: many; D gene: NA; J gene: TRBJ1-1; V gene: TRBV12-3/TRBV12-4; CDR3 DNA: TGTGCCAGCAGTTTTACTGGGGAATCTGAAGCTTTCTTT; CDR3 protein: CASSFTGESEAFF
clone size: many; D gene: NA; J gene: TRBJ2-3; V gene: TRBV30; CDR3 DNA: TGTGCCTGGACTTTCTCCCCGACGGCAGATACGCAGTATTTT; CDR3 protein: CAWTFSPTADTQYF
clone size: many; D gene: NA; J gene: TRBJ2-5; V gene: TRBV2; CDR3 DNA: TGTGCCAGCAGTGAGGGTCTGGAACGGACCCAGTACTTC; CDR3 protein: CASSEGLERTQYF
clone size: NA; D gene: TRBD1; J gene: TRBJ2-4; V gene: TRBV6-5; CDR3 DNA: TGTGCCAGCAGTTACGCCGGGACAGAGGACATTCAGTACTTC; CDR3 protein: CASSYAGTEDIQYF
clone size: many; D gene: NA; J gene: TRBJ1-1; V gene: TRBV15; CDR3 DNA: TGTGCCACCAGCCTCCAGTTAAACTGGGACACTGAAGCTTTCTTT; CDR3 protein: CATSLQLNWDTEAFF
clone size: many; D gene: NA; J gene: TRBJ1-1; V gene: TRBV29-1; CDR3 DNA: TGCAGCGTTGGGCTACAGGGGAACACTGAAGCTTTCTTT; CDR3 protein: CSVGLQGNTEAFF
clone size: NA; D gene: NA; J gene: TRBJ1-1; V gene: TRBV4-3; CDR3 DNA: TGCGCCAGCAGCCAAGATTCCGGACAGTACACTGAAGCTTTCTTT; CDR3 protein: CASSQDSGQYTEAFF
clone size: many; D gene: TRBD2; J gene: TRBJ2-4; V gene: TRBV2; CDR3 DNA: TGTGCCAGCACCCACGGGGGGGCGGAGGACATTCAGTACTTC; CDR3 protein: CASTHGGAEDIQYF
clone size: once; D gene: NA; J gene: TRBJ2-5; V gene: TRBV28; CDR3 DNA: TGTGCCAGCAGTCCCCCGCTCGACAGACAACTTTTAGAGACCCAGTACTTC; CDR3 protein: CASSPPLDRQLLETQYF
clone size: many; D gene: NA; J gene: TRBJ2-5; V gene: TRBV28; CDR3 DNA: TGTGCCAGCAGTTTATTGACAGAGGAGACCCAGTACTTC; CDR3 protein: CASSLLTEETQYF
clone size: few; D gene: TRBD1; J gene: TRBJ2-7; V gene: TRBV28; CDR3 DNA: TGTGCCAGCAGCCTGGGACAGAGCTACGAGCAGTGCTTC; CDR3 protein: CASSLGQSYEQCF
clone size: many; D gene: NA; J gene: TRBJ1-2; V gene: TRBV11-1; CDR3 DNA: TGTGCCAGCAGCCCTGGAGGGGCAGACCGCCGCTACACCTTC; CDR3 protein: CASSPGGADRRYTF
clone size: NA; D gene: NA; J gene: TRBJ2-7; V gene: TRBV27; CDR3 DNA: TGTGCCAGCAGTTTAGGGTCCAAGCCTACACCCTACGAGCAGTACTTC; CDR3 protein: CASSLGSKPTPYEQYF
clone size: NA; D gene: TRBD1; J gene: TRBJ1-2; V gene: TRBV4-1; CDR3 DNA: TGCGCCAGCAGCCCTACACAACCGGGACAGGGTTTAGGCTACACCTTC; CDR3 protein: CASSPTQPGQGLGYTF
clone size: NA; D gene: TRBD1; J gene: TRBJ1-1; V gene: TRBV9; CDR3 DNA: TGTGCCAGCAGCGTAGAAGAGACAGGGGCTGAAGCTTTCTTT; CDR3 protein: CASSVEETGAEAFF
clone size: NA; D gene: NA; J gene: TRBJ1-5; V gene: TRBV6-1; CDR3 DNA: TGTGCCAGCAGGATACAGGGAAATCAGCCCCAGCATTTT; CDR3 protein: CASRIQGNQPQHF
clone size: many; D gene: TRBD2; J gene: TRBJ2-5; V gene: TRBV12-5; CDR3 DNA: TGTGCTAGTGGTTTTAGCGGGCAAGAGACCCAGTACTTC; CDR3 protein: CASGFSGQETQYF
clone size: many; D gene: TRBD2; J gene: TRBJ2-5; V gene: TRBV28; CDR3 DNA: TGTGCCAGCAGTGCACCGGGACTAGCGGGAGAGACCCAGTACTTC; CDR3 protein: CASSAPGLAGETQYF
clone size: many; D gene: TRBD1; J gene: TRBJ1-1; V gene: TRBV12-3/TRBV12-4; CDR3 DNA: TGTGCCAGCGCATCAGGGGGGTGGAACACTGAAGCTTTCTTT; CDR3 protein: CASASGGWNTEAFF
clone size: many; D gene: TRBD1; J gene: TRBJ1-1; V gene: TRBV27; CDR3 DNA: TGTGCCAGCAGTTTATTAGGGACAGGGGCTGAAGCTTTCTTT; CDR3 protein: CASSLLGTGAEAFF
clone size: NA; D gene: TRBD2; J gene: TRBJ2-5; V gene: TRBV5-1; CDR3 DNA: TGCGCCAGCAGCTTGAGCGGGAGCGTCGAGACCCAGTACTTC; CDR3 protein: CASSLSGSVETQYF
clone size: many; D gene: TRBD1; J gene: TRBJ2-7; V gene: TRBV6-1; CDR3 DNA: TGTGCCAGCAGTGCGCCGGACAGGGTGTTATACGAGCAGTACTTC; CDR3 protein: CASSAPDRVLYEQYF
clone size: many; D gene: TRBD1; J gene: TRBJ1-2; V gene: TRBV19; CDR3 DNA: TGTGCCACCTCGCCCGGGACAGGGAACTATGGCTACACCTTC; CDR3 protein: CATSPGTGNYGYTF
clone size: NA; D gene: TRBD1; J gene: TRBJ1-5; V gene: TRBV20-1; CDR3 DNA: TGCAGTGCAACCGGGACGGACAGGGGGATGCAGCCCCAGCATTTT; CDR3 protein: CSATGTDRGMQPQHF
clone size: many; D gene: NA; J gene: TRBJ2-7; V gene: TRBV7-2; CDR3 DNA: TGTGCCAGCAGTCGACAGTCGGATATATACGAGCAGTACTTC; CDR3 protein: CASSRQSDIYEQYF
clone size: few; D gene: NA; J gene: TRBJ1-5; V gene: TRBV4-1; CDR3 DNA: TGCGCCAGCAGCCAAGATGGCCAGGGAGATCAGCCCCAGCATTTT; CDR3 protein: CASSQDGQGDQPQHF
clone size: many; D gene: NA; J gene: TRBJ1-1; V gene: TRBV12-3/TRBV12-4; CDR3 DNA: TGTGCCAGCAGTTTGGGGGGTCCGAACACTGAAGCTTTCTTT; CDR3 protein: CASSLGGPNTEAFF